Each of the 27 T cell receptor beta chains below was sequenced from the same sample in a study of T-cell memory formation after mild COVID-19. A single record per CDR3 protein comes from TCRdb applying MiXCR to the 5' RACE reads. There are under 600,000 distinct CDR3 sequences in the sample; roughly 20% occur only once, and around 8.4% lies in the top ten. Material: PBMCs or a T cell subset sorted from them (not recorded which). The receptors were gathered from an adult woman who had mild COVID-19 (a few samples of this study predate the infection). Cell type and time point are not known.

This clonotype has more than one count but fewer than ten. This chain's CDR3 is CASSFGTSHGELFF. In DNA form, the CDR3 reads TGTGCCAGCAGTTTTGGGACTAGCCACGGGGAGCTGTTTTTT. The V and J genes are TRBV12-3 or TRBV12-4 and TRBJ2-2; 9 bases fit TRBD2. V gave up 3 bases and J gave up 7 bases; unmatched junction bases: 3. CDR3 size: 14 residues.

The V gene is TRBV20-1, the J gene TRBJ2-1, with TRBD2 matching 10 bases. The CDR3 runs to 15 residues. After removal of 1 base from V and 6 bases from J, the junction contained 6 bases not matched to a gene. The germline CDR1 and CDR2 sequences are DFQATT and SNEGSKA (reference sequence). CDR3 coding DNA: TGCAGTGCTAGAGCCGGGCTAGCGGGGGTCAATGAGCAGTTCTTC. Translating gives CSARAGLAGVNEQFF.

The chain couples TRBV2 to TRBJ2-4, with 11 positions matching TRBD1. The CDR3 is 13 amino acids. CDR1 is SNHLY and CDR2 is FYNNEI in the germline V gene. The V segment lost 6 bases and the J segment 10 bases; nucleotides outside the gene matches: 5. The CDR3 sequence: CASSGGQGVIQYF. DNA for the CDR3: TGTGCCAGCAGCGGGGGACAGGGGGTGATTCAGTACTTC.

This rearrangement joins TRBV5-6 to TRBJ2-5; 7 bases match TRBD1. Per germline, CDR1 SGHDT and CDR2 YYEEEE. CDR3 length equals 14 residues. The junction had 10 bases not matched to a gene; V was cut back by 4 bases and J by 7 bases. CDR3 sequence reads: CASSPGTAPGTQYF. CDR3 coding DNA: TGTGCCAGCAGCCCCGGGACAGCTCCAGGGACCCAGTACTTC.

The chain links TRBV15 to TRBJ2-1; 9 nucleotides match TRBD1. V lost 2 bases, J lost 8 bases, and 7 bases stayed unmatched. Per germline, CDR1 LNHNV and CDR2 YYDKDF (reference sequence). This CDR3 is 15 amino acids long. In DNA, the CDR3 is TGTGCCACCAGCAGATTGACAGGGGGAAGGGATGAGCAGTTCTTC. Protein sequence: CATSRLTGGRDEQFF.

Ten or more counts support this clonotype. The chain combines TRBV12-3 or TRBV12-4 with TRBJ2-1, with 10 bases lining up with TRBD2. The V segment lost 6 bases and the J segment 13 bases; nucleotides outside the gene matches: 9. The CDR3 has 13 amino acids. The CDR3 here is CASRLNSGGQQFF. DNA of the CDR3: TGTGCCAGCAGGCTGAATAGCGGGGGGCAACAGTTCTTC.

This clonotype turned up a few times. This rearrangement joins TRBV5-6 to TRBJ1-1, with D tentatively TRBD1 (6 bases). V lost 5 bases, J lost 8 bases, and 16 bases lay in between. Germline V gene lookup returns CDR1 SGHDT and CDR2 YYEEEE. The CDR3 extends over 13 amino acids. The CDR3 nucleotides read TGTGCCAGCAGACCTACGGGGGCCCGGGAAGCTTTCTTT. Translation: CASRPTGAREAFF.

This clonotype has just a few counts. The V and J genes are TRBV11-3 and TRBJ2-3; 12 bases align to TRBD2. The CDR3 has 16 residues. CDR1 SGHNT and CDR2 YENEEA come from the germline V gene. V lost 4 bases to trimming and J lost 4 bases; unmatched junction nucleotides: 6. The CDR3: CASSSLAGGRADTQYF. In DNA, the CDR3 is TGTGCCAGCAGCTCCCTAGCGGGAGGGCGGGCAGATACGCAGTATTTT.

This clonotype was observed a handful of times. This chain joins TRBV20-1 and TRBJ1-1; D remains unclear. Trimming cost V 5 bases and J 0 bases, with 7 bases left between them. The CDR3 is made up of 12 amino acids. Germline CDR1 and CDR2: DFQATT and SNEGSKA (reference sequence). The CDR3 spells CSADGLNTEAFF. CDR3 DNA: TGCAGTGCTGACGGATTGAACACTGAAGCTTTCTTT.

V usage is TRBV30 and J usage is TRBJ1-1; a possible D gene is TRBD1 (5 bases). The CDR3 is 12 amino acids. CDR1 is GTSNPN and CDR2 is SVGIG in the germline V gene (reference sequence). V was clipped by 4 bases and J by 1 base, with 7 bases between them. The chain's CDR3 is CAWTGENTEAFF. CDR3 DNA sequence: TGTGCCTGGACGGGGGAGAACACTGAAGCTTTCTTT. Combining the CDR3 with reference TRBV30 and TRBJ1-1 gives the whole variable domain SQTIHQWPATLVQPVGSPLSLECTVEGTSNPNLYWYRQAAGRGLQLLFYSVGIGQISSEVPQNLSASRPQDRQFILSSKKLLLSDSGFYLCAWTGENTEAFFGQGTRLTVV.

The chain recombines TRBV12-3 or TRBV12-4 with TRBJ1-2, with 7 positions matching TRBD1. The CDR3 has 15 residues. The junction had 10 bases not matched to a gene; V was cut back by 2 bases and J by 7 bases. The CDR3 DNA sequence: TGTGCCAGCAGTTTATCCGCAGGGGGATATGGTGGCTACACCTTC. Protein product: CASSLSAGGYGGYTF.

The gene calls are TRBV5-6 and TRBJ1-3, with D perhaps matching TRBD1 (5 bases). This CDR3 is built from 16 residues. V gave up 4 bases and J gave up 0 bases, with 14 bases separating them. CDR1 is SGHDT and CDR2 is YYEEEE in the germline V gene. The CDR3 DNA sequence: TGTGCCAGCAGCCCGCAGACAGTAGGCTCTGGAAACACCATATATTTT. Residues: CASSPQTVGSGNTIYF. Based on the CDR3 plus reference TRBV5-6 and TRBJ1-3, the full variable domain is DAGVTQSPTHLIKTRGQQVTLRCSPKSGHDTVSWYQQALGQGPQFIFQYYEEEERQRGNFPDRFSGHQFPNYSSELNVNALLLGDSALYLCASSPQTVGSGNTIYFGEGSWLTVV.

V and J are TRBV7-9 and TRBJ2-3; possible D gene TRBD2, 6 bases. This CDR3 has 15 amino acids. Germline values: CDR1 SEHNR, CDR2 FQNEAQ (reference sequence). Trimming stripped 5 bases from V and 2 bases from J, with 14 bases between. CDR3 loop: CASSITGGNTDTQYF. The CDR3 nucleotides read TGTGCCAGCAGCATCACCGGGGGAAACACAGATACGCAGTATTTT. Together with reference TRBV7-9 and TRBJ2-3, the CDR3 gives the full variable domain: DTGVSQNPRHKITKRGQNVTFRCDPISEHNRLYWYRQTLGQGPEFLTYFQNEAQLEKSRLLSDRFSAERPKGSFSTLEIQRTEQGDSAMYLCASSITGGNTDTQYFGPGTRLTVL.

This clonotype was seen a handful of times. This chain links TRBV6-2 or TRBV6-3 with TRBJ2-7, with 7 bases aligning to TRBD2. This CDR3 has 14 amino acids. In germline, CDR1 is MNHEY, CDR2 SVGEGT. The V segment lost 2 bases and the J segment 1 base; nucleotides outside the gene matches: 2. The CDR3 loop reads CASSYLADSYEQYF. CDR3 coding DNA: TGTGCCAGCAGTTACCTAGCGGATTCCTACGAGCAGTACTTC.

The V and J genes are TRBV30 and TRBJ2-7; D unclear. Germline-derived CDR1 and CDR2 are GTSNPN and SVGIG (reference sequence). The V end was cut by 2 bases, the J end by 3 bases, with 5 bases between. This CDR3 region has 11 residues. CDR3 DNA sequence: TGTGCCTGGAGTCCGGGCTACGAGCAGTACTTC. Translating it yields CAWSPGYEQYF.

This clonotype has only a few counts. The genes are TRBV30 and TRBJ2-1, with D perhaps matching TRBD2 (6 bases). The CDR3 runs 15 residues. Germline CDR1 reads GTSNPN; CDR2 reads SVGIG (reference sequence). Trimming pared 4 bases from V and 1 base from J, leaving 14 bases between. CDR3 coding DNA: TGTGCCTGGACCCTACTGGGGGGATCCTACAATGAGCAGTTCTTC. Amino acids: CAWTLLGGSYNEQFF.

CDR3 DNA sequence: TGTGCCAGCAGCTTCGAACCCGGGACGACAGATACGCAGTATTTT. As protein: CASSFEPGTTDTQYF. This chain uses TRBV7-9 with TRBJ2-3; D may match TRBD1 or TRBD2 (5 bases each). The germline V gene has CDR1 SEHNR and CDR2 FQNEAQ (reference sequence). The CDR3 consists of 15 residues. Trimming removed 3 bases at V and 3 bases at J, with 13 bases between. Complete variable domain (other parts from reference TRBV7-9 and TRBJ2-3): DTGVSQNPRHKITKRGQNVTFRCDPISEHNRLYWYRQTLGQGPEFLTYFQNEAQLEKSRLLSDRFSAERPKGSFSTLEIQRTEQGDSAMYLCASSFEPGTTDTQYFGPGTRLTVL.

This clonotype showed up many times. The V gene is TRBV7-2, the J gene TRBJ2-7, with 9 bases that match TRBD1. CDR1 SGHTA and CDR2 FQGNSA come from the germline V gene. Losses at the gene ends were 4 bases for V and 3 bases for J; bases not matched to a gene: 1. This CDR3 region has 13 residues. As DNA, the CDR3 is TGTGCCAGCAGCTCGGACAGGGGCTACGAGCAGTACTTC. This translates into CASSSDRGYEQYF.

This clonotype was counted between two and nine times. The gene calls are TRBV7-2 and TRBJ2-1, with D perhaps matching TRBD2 (6 bases). Trimming pared 4 bases from V and 2 bases from J, leaving 21 bases between. CDR1 and CDR2 from the germline V gene are SGHTA and FQGNSA. The CDR3 consists of 18 residues. The CDR3 nucleotides are TGTGCCAGCAGCTCCGCCCCCCAGCAGGCGGGACCCTACAATGAGCAGTTCTTC. It specifies CASSSAPQQAGPYNEQFF.

V gene TRBV6-5 combines with J gene TRBJ2-5; 7 bases are shared with TRBD1. Germline lookup yields CDR1 MNHEY and CDR2 SVGAGI. The V and J ends lost 2 bases and 5 bases, in that order; junction bases with no gene match: 14. This CDR3 has 17 amino acids. The CDR3 DNA sequence: TGTGCCAGCAGTTACCTCACAAACGACAGGGCCGTCGAGACCCAGTACTTC. Translated, it gives CASSYLTNDRAVETQYF.

Only a few counts were recorded for this clonotype. This chain uses TRBV7-2 with TRBJ2-1; 11 bases fit TRBD1. CDR3 length: 15 residues. Trimming took 5 bases from V and 5 from J; bases not matched to a gene: 5. Germline V gene data show CDR1 as SGHTA and CDR2 as FQGNSA. The CDR3 sequence is CASSRTGGNNNEQFF. The CDR3 DNA reads as TGTGCCAGCAGCCGGACAGGGGGCAACAACAATGAGCAGTTCTTC.

This chain links TRBV19 with TRBJ1-2, with 7 positions matching TRBD1. CDR3 length: 15 residues. The trim removed 4 bases at V and 1 base at J, leaving 6 bases unmatched. Germline CDR1 is LNHDA and CDR2 is SQIVND (reference sequence). The CDR3, as DNA: TGTGCCAGTAGTAGACAGGGAGCTGGTAACTATGGCTACACCTTC. This gives the protein CASSRQGAGNYGYTF.

V and J are TRBV5-6 and TRBJ2-7; D is unresolved. Germline V gives CDR1 SGHDT, CDR2 YYEEEE. The CDR3 spans 14 residues. Trimming removed 2 bases from V and 1 base from J, with 10 bases in between. CDR3 loop: CASSFGDGSYEQYF. The CDR3 nucleotides are TGTGCCAGCAGCTTCGGCGACGGTTCCTACGAGCAGTACTTC.

This clonotype was observed a few times. This chain joins TRBV5-6 and TRBJ2-7, with TRBD1 as a possible D gene (6 bases). Looked up from germline, CDR1 is SGHDT and CDR2 is YYEEEE. The ends were cut back, 4 bases at V and 2 bases at J, with 16 bases in the middle. The CDR3 runs 15 residues. CDR3 sequence: CASSPPAKGAYEQYF. The CDR3 DNA reads as TGTGCCAGCAGCCCCCCGGCGAAGGGGGCCTACGAGCAGTACTTC.

This clonotype was counted a few times. CDR3 residues: CASSLALLETQYF. CDR3 coding DNA: TGTGCCAGCAGCTTAGCGCTGTTGGAGACCCAGTACTTC. The chain employs TRBV7-6 and TRBJ2-5, with D unresolved. The V end was cut by 0 bases, the J end by 5 bases, with 7 bases between. Germline-derived CDR1 and CDR2 are SGHVS and FNYEAQ. This CDR3 has 13 amino acids.

This chain links TRBV5-1 with TRBJ2-1; TRBD1 matches at 9 bases. CDR1 and CDR2 (germline): SGHRS, YFSETQ. J was trimmed by 9 bases and V by 0 bases; bases with no gene match: 7. The CDR3 covers 15 residues. The CDR3 DNA is TGCGCCAGCAGCTTGGTTGGACAGGGGTCGGGTGAGCAGTTCTTC. Protein sequence: CASSLVGQGSGEQFF.

The chain recombines TRBV11-1 with TRBJ1-1; no clear D gene. Trimming cost V 6 bases and J 5 bases, with 13 bases left between them. In germline, CDR1 is SGHAT, CDR2 FQDESV (reference sequence). The CDR3 has 13 amino acids. The CDR3 sequence: CASRNQRGTEAFF. The DNA for the CDR3 is TGTGCCAGCAGGAACCAACGAGGAACTGAAGCTTTCTTT.